The 2 T cell receptor beta chains below all came from one sample that was sequenced in a study of blood T cell repertoires in COVID-19. Method: immunoSEQ multiplex PCR; TCRdb's copy keeps in-frame clones and lacks some. The table includes about 190,000 clones, around 85% detected once. The sample comprised peripheral blood. Receptor source: a man aged 30-40 years with acute or convalescent COVID-19.

This rearrangement joins TRBV6-5 to TRBJ1-1, with a possible D match to TRBD1 (6 bases). V lost 4 bases and J lost 0, with 9 bases in between. This CDR3 contains 14 residues. From germline, CDR1 is MNHEY and CDR2 SVGAGI. DNA for the CDR3: TGTGCCAGCAGTTTGGGGGCGCTGAACACTGAAGCTTTCTTT. Translating gives CASSLGALNTEAFF.

The chain carries TRBV6-1 and TRBJ1-5, with a tentative D call TRBD1 (6 bases). CDR1 is MNHNS and CDR2 is SASEGT in the germline V gene. Between the trimmed V and J ends, which lost 3 bases and 0 bases, there was a span of 21 bases. The CDR3 length is 19 residues. CDR3 nucleotide sequence: TGTGCCAGCAGTGATGGGAGGGACACGTACCGCCATAGCAATCAGCCCCAGCATTTT. This encodes CASSDGRDTYRHSNQPQHF.